A single sample gave rise to the 2 T cell receptor beta chains below, sequenced in a study of OX40 agonist ivuxolimab in advanced cancers. The data were produced by immunoSEQ multiplex PCR, yet TCRdb's version contains in-frame clones alone and is incomplete. This table has 50,000 or so clones, about 80% appearing once. The sequences come from CD4+ or CD8+ T cells sorted from blood, collected in a trial of the OX40 agonist ivuxolimab. Receptors originate from an adult with an advanced solid tumor such as melanoma, head and neck, liver or kidney cancer.

This clone showed up just once. The V call is TRBV11-2, the J call TRBJ1-6; D gene ambiguous. CDR3 length equals 14 residues. The germline V and J ends were trimmed by 2 bases and 9 bases, with 11 bases remaining between them. Germline V CDR1 and CDR2: SGHAT, FQNNGV. CDR3 DNA: TGTGCCAGCAGCTTACATCTCTTGGGTTCACCCCTCCACTTT. It codes for CASSLHLLGSPLHF.

V usage is TRBV18 and J usage is TRBJ1-1; TRBD1 aligns across 7 bases. The CDR3 runs to 12 residues. The germline V gene encodes CDR1 KGHSH and CDR2 LQKENI. V lost 3 bases, J lost 8 bases, and 3 bases stayed unmatched. The CDR3 protein is CASSPRTGEAFF. CDR3 in DNA: TGTGCCAGCTCACCCCGGACAGGAGAAGCTTTCTTT.